This entry lists 27 T cell receptor beta chains sequenced from one sample in a study of blood T cell repertoires in COVID-19. Repertoires were generated with immunoSEQ multiplex PCR, while TCRdb's copy carries only in-frame clones and drops some. The table shows some 87,000 clones, with around 76% occurring only once. Sequenced: peripheral blood. These receptors were obtained from a woman aged 80 or older with active or convalescent COVID-19.

The J gene is TRBJ2-3, the V gene TRBV6-5, with D perhaps TRBD2 (6 bases). The CDR3 runs 15 residues. Germline loops: CDR1 MNHEY, CDR2 SVGAGI. V lost 2 bases and J 4 bases, leaving 13 bases between the germline ends. In nucleotides, the CDR3 is TGTGCCAGCAGTTACAGGGGACTTCCCTCAGATACGCAGTATTTT. Protein product: CASSYRGLPSDTQYF.

The DNA for the CDR3 is TGTGCCAGCAGCCAGGTTGGCAGGGCACTGGGGACCCAGTACTTC. This encodes CASSQVGRALGTQYF. The rearrangement links TRBV14 to TRBJ2-5, with D possibly being TRBD1 (5 bases). Germline CDR1 SGHDN, CDR2 FVKESK. The CDR3 is 15 amino acids. Deletions cut 3 bases from V and 7 bases from J, with 18 bases between.

The count of this clone is one. V is TRBV5-5 and J is TRBJ2-4, with D possibly matching TRBD2 (5 bases). The CDR3 is 18 residues long. The germline CDR1 and CDR2 sequences are SGHKS and YYEKEE (reference sequence). Trimming left V 4 bases short and J 0 bases short, with 20 bases between. CDR3: CASSVSRDSTLAKNIQYF. The CDR3 DNA sequence: TGTGCCAGCAGCGTGTCCCGGGATTCGACTTTAGCCAAAAACATTCAGTACTTC. The full variable domain, in which reference TRBV5-5 and TRBJ2-4 provide the parts outside the CDR3, is DAGVTQSPTHLIKTRGQQVTLRCSPISGHKSVSWYQQVLGQGPQFIFQYYEKEERGRGNFPDRFSARQFPNYSSELNVNALLLGDSALYLCASSVSRDSTLAKNIQYFGAGTRLSVL.

The V gene is TRBV9, the J gene TRBJ1-2; 8 bases are shared with TRBD1. The CDR3 runs to 14 residues. Germline assignment: CDR1 SGDLS and CDR2 YYNGEE. V lost 1 base, J lost 6 bases, and 5 bases stayed unmatched. CDR3 amino acids: CASSVSTGEDGYTF. In DNA, the CDR3 is TGTGCCAGCAGCGTATCGACAGGGGAAGATGGCTACACCTTC.

This sequence joins TRBV15 and TRBJ1-5; perhaps TRBD1 as D (6 bases). Looked up from germline, CDR1 is LNHNV and CDR2 is YYDKDF (reference sequence). V lost 5 bases, J lost 2 bases, and 10 bases lay in between. The CDR3 runs 14 residues. The CDR3 DNA is TGTGCCACCAGCCGAGCAGGGGGCAATCAGCCCCAGCATTTT. Protein: CATSRAGGNQPQHF.

The chain couples TRBV2 to TRBJ2-3; 7 bases are a match to TRBD2. The CDR3 totals 15 residues. Trimming removed 4 bases from V and 3 bases from J; junction bases left unmatched: 7. The germline gives CDR1 SNHLY, CDR2 FYNNEI. The CDR3 region is CASSGLALATDTQYF. CDR3 nucleotide sequence: TGTGCCAGCAGTGGACTAGCCCTGGCAACAGATACGCAGTATTTT.

A single count supports this clone. This sequence joins TRBV6-1 and TRBJ1-2; the D gene is possibly TRBD1 (5 bases). There are 14 residues in the CDR3. The germline V and J ends were trimmed by 2 bases and 2 bases, with 9 bases remaining between them. Per the germline V gene, CDR1 is MNHNS and CDR2 is SASEGT. DNA of the CDR3: TGTGCCAGCAGTGAAAGGGGCAGAAACTATGGCTACACCTTC. This encodes CASSERGRNYGYTF.

Written as DNA, the CDR3 is TGTGCCAGTACAGGGGGCGCGCGCACTGAAGCTTTCTTT. Translation: CASTGGARTEAFF. The chain joins TRBV5-4 to TRBJ1-1; the match to TRBD1 covers 9 bases. The germline CDR1 and CDR2 sequences are SGHNT and YYREEE (reference sequence). The CDR3 runs 13 residues. V gave up 8 bases and J gave up 4 bases; unmatched junction bases: 6.

The chain uses TRBV9 and TRBJ2-7, with a weak D call TRBD2 (5 bases). Trimming left V 5 bases short and J 7 bases short, with 16 bases between. The CDR3 runs 13 residues. Germline V gene sequence: CDR1 SGDLS, CDR2 YYNGEE. The CDR3 nucleotides are TGTGCCAGCAGTGACAACCGGGGTGTTGAGCAGTACTTC. This codes for CASSDNRGVEQYF.

J is TRBJ2-1 and V is TRBV5-1; 14 nucleotides agree with TRBD2. Germline V lookup: CDR1 SGHRS, CDR2 YFSETQ. There are 14 residues in the CDR3. The ends lost 3 bases at V and 7 bases at J; junction bases unmatched: 0. CDR3 loop: CASSWTSGGNEQFF. In nucleotides, the CDR3 is TGCGCCAGCAGCTGGACTAGCGGGGGGAATGAGCAGTTCTTC.

The rearrangement uses TRBV11-2 and TRBJ2-5, with TRBD2 matching over 9 bases. The CDR3 extends over 16 amino acids. The J segment lost 5 bases and the V segment lost 1 base, leaving 8 bases of the junction unmatched. Germline loops: CDR1 SGHAT, CDR2 FQNNGV. CDR3 bases: TGTGCCAGCAGCTTAGGATCCCTAGCGGGGATCGAGACCCAGTACTTC. It is translated as CASSLGSLAGIETQYF.

The CDR3 reads CASSGPGGGTDTQYF. CDR3 in DNA: TGTGCCAGCAGCGGACCGGGGGGCGGAACAGATACGCAGTATTTT. The chain couples TRBV2 to TRBJ2-3, with D tentatively TRBD2 (7 bases). Trimming shortened V by 6 bases and J by 3 bases, and 16 bases separated the two germline ends. The CDR3 is 15 amino acids. Germline CDR1 and CDR2: SNHLY and FYNNEI.

This clone was detected once. The chain carries TRBV28 and TRBJ2-7, with a tentative D call TRBD1 (5 bases). Trimming left V 8 bases short and J 0 bases short, with 14 bases between. CDR3 length equals 14 residues. Germline V gene data show CDR1 as MDHEN and CDR2 as SYDVKM. CDR3 sequence (DNA): TGTGCCAGCGGCCCCACAGGAAGCTCCTACGAGCAGTACTTC. Translated: CASGPTGSSYEQYF.

The chain couples TRBV5-1 to TRBJ2-7, with 9 bases identical to TRBD1. The CDR3 is 16 residues long. The V segment lost 2 bases and the J segment 3 bases; nucleotides outside the gene matches: 9. CDR1 is SGHRS and CDR2 is YFSETQ in the germline V gene. CDR3 protein: CASSLLQGARLYEQYF. CDR3 sequence (DNA): TGCGCCAGCAGCTTATTACAGGGGGCCAGGCTCTACGAGCAGTACTTC.

The genes are TRBV7-6 and TRBJ2-1, with a weak D call TRBD1 (6 bases). Germline V gene lookup returns CDR1 SGHVS and CDR2 FNYEAQ. This CDR3 is built from 14 residues. Between the trimmed V and J ends, which lost 1 base and 8 bases, there was a span of 12 bases. The CDR3 sequence: CASSLEGQTDEQFF. DNA for the CDR3: TGTGCCAGCAGCTTAGAGGGACAAACCGATGAGCAGTTCTTC.

This clone was counted a single time. The V gene is TRBV19, the J gene TRBJ2-1; D is unresolved. The CDR3 is 16 residues long. The germline gives CDR1 LNHDA, CDR2 SQIVND (reference sequence). The V and J ends lost 5 bases and 0 bases respectively, with 14 bases between them. The CDR3 bases are TGTGCCAGTAGTTACGCCCCGTCGAGCTCCTACAATGAGCAGTTCTTC. Its translation is CASSYAPSSSYNEQFF.

The rearrangement uses TRBV4-3 and TRBJ2-5, with D tentatively TRBD2 (5 bases). The CDR3 runs to 17 residues. V lost 0 bases and J lost 2, with 16 bases in between. The germline V gene has CDR1 LGHNA and CDR2 YSLEER. Here the CDR3 DNA reads TGCGCCAGCAGCCAAGATGTATATGGACTCGCACAAGAGACCCAGTACTTC. It encodes CASSQDVYGLAQETQYF.

This chain connects TRBV27 to TRBJ1-4, with TRBD1 as a possible D gene (6 bases). The CDR3 has 12 amino acids. V was pared by 6 bases and J by 7 bases, with 9 bases between. The V gene's germline CDR1 is MNHEY and CDR2 SMNVEV (reference sequence). The CDR3 protein is CASRGTPEKLFF. The CDR3 DNA sequence: TGTGCCAGCAGGGGGACACCTGAAAAACTGTTTTTT.

The rearrangement joins TRBV28 to TRBJ2-7, with TRBD2 identical over 9 bases. V was clipped by 6 bases and J by 3 bases; unmatched bases: 6. The CDR3 covers 14 residues. Germline V gives CDR1 MDHEN, CDR2 SYDVKM. CDR3 nucleotide sequence: TGTGCCAGCAGAGTAGCGGGGGATGACTACGAGCAGTACTTC. Encoded protein: CASRVAGDDYEQYF.

In its sample, this clone was seen once. The rearrangement links TRBV29-1 to TRBJ2-7, with 10 positions matching TRBD1. Germline V gives CDR1 SQVTM, CDR2 ANQGSEA. The CDR3 extends over 13 amino acids. V dropped 7 bases and J dropped 4; count of bases not matched to a gene: 7. CDR3 coding DNA: TGCAGCGCCACGGGACAGGGGTTTTACGAGCAGTACTTC. Residues: CSATGQGFYEQYF.

This clone was observed once. The gene calls are TRBV24-1 and TRBJ1-3; 12 bases agree with TRBD1. The CDR3 sequence is 16 residues long. Trimming took 4 bases from V and 4 from J; bases not matched to a gene: 4. Germline loops: CDR1 KGHDR, CDR2 SFDVKD. The CDR3 DNA reads as TGTGCCACCAGTGACGGGACAGGGGGCCTCGGAAACACCATATATTTT. It specifies CATSDGTGGLGNTIYF.

In this sample, this clone turned up once. The CDR3 loop reads CASSERGGVSEAFF. In DNA form, the CDR3 reads TGTGCCAGTAGTGAACGAGGAGGGGTCTCTGAAGCTTTCTTT. The chain carries TRBV19 and TRBJ1-1; perhaps TRBD1 as D (5 bases). Between the trimmed V and J ends, which lost 5 bases and 6 bases, there was a span of 16 bases. The length of the CDR3 is 14 residues. Germline CDR1 LNHDA, CDR2 SQIVND (reference sequence).

This chain links TRBV5-1 with TRBJ2-5; D gene uncertain. Trimming left V 0 bases short and J 5 bases short, with 5 bases between. The CDR3 sequence is 12 residues long. The germline V gene has CDR1 SGHRS and CDR2 YFSETQ. CDR3: CASSLAGETQYF. The CDR3 DNA sequence: TGCGCCAGCAGCTTGGCCGGGGAGACCCAGTACTTC.

This clone was observed a handful of times. The V and J genes are TRBV19 and TRBJ2-2; weak D call: TRBD1 (6 bases). The V gene's germline CDR1 is LNHDA and CDR2 SQIVND (reference sequence). The length of the CDR3 is 16 residues. With 0 bases removed from V and 5 bases from J, the gap between germline ends came to 13 bases. The CDR3 region is CASSIDQGYGTGELFF. CDR3 sequence (DNA): TGTGCCAGTAGTATAGACCAGGGGTATGGGACCGGGGAGCTGTTTTTT.

This clone was seen only a few times. The J gene is TRBJ1-5, the V gene TRBV18; D gene uncertain. V dropped 0 bases and J dropped 4 bases, with 16 bases sitting between them. The CDR3 has 17 residues. Germline V gene lookup returns CDR1 KGHSH and CDR2 LQKENI. The CDR3 region is CASSPPERGFWNQPQHF. The DNA of the CDR3 is TGTGCCAGCTCACCACCGGAGAGAGGGTTTTGGAATCAGCCCCAGCATTTT. Looking up the rest from reference TRBV18 and TRBJ1-5 gives the full variable domain: NAGVMQNPRHLVRRRGQEARLRCSPMKGHSHVYWYRQLPEEGLKFMVYLQKENIIDESGMPKERFSAEFPKEGPSILRIQQVVRGDSAAYFCASSPPERGFWNQPQHFGDGTRLSIL.

This sequence joins TRBV2 and TRBJ1-6, with D maybe TRBD1 (5 bases). Trimming took off 4 bases at V and 0 bases at J, with 10 bases between the two ends. CDR3 size: 16 residues. Germline assignment: CDR1 SNHLY and CDR2 FYNNEI. The CDR3 region has the DNA TGTGCCAGCAGTGCTTATACAGGCTCCTATAATTCACCCCTCCACTTT. It yields the protein CASSAYTGSYNSPLHF.

The CDR3 here is CASSIQGNSGNTIYF. The DNA for the CDR3 is TGTGCCAGTAGTATACAGGGTAACTCTGGAAACACCATATATTTT. V is TRBV19 and J is TRBJ1-3; tentative D call: TRBD1 (5 bases). Germline V gene lookup returns CDR1 LNHDA and CDR2 SQIVND (reference sequence). Deletions cut 2 bases from V and 0 bases from J, with 8 bases between. This CDR3 is built from 15 residues.